This T cell receptor (beta chain) stems from a study of CD8+ T cells in alopecia areata. About the research overall: Treated patients were given oral tofacitinib, which was dosed at 5 to 10 mg twice daily.

After isolation, RNA underwent reverse transcription to generate cDNA as the sequencing template. The assay was immunoSEQ multiplex PCR, and TCRdb's table has in-frame clones only and misses some. The sample contains 70,000 or so clones, 25% to 35% of which appear only once. The sample's treatment: oral pan-JAK inhibitor, 5-10 mg twice daily. This CDR3 is 13 amino acids long. The germline V gene has CDR1 MNHEY and CDR2 SVGAGI. V lost 8 bases to trimming and J lost 0 bases, with 5 bases between them. The chain carries TRBV6-5 and TRBJ2-6; D gene unclear. The source of this sequence is a human donor with alopecia areata. The sequencing used CD8+ T cells sorted from blood, collected at week 4, from a patient treated with tofacitinib. In DNA, the CDR3 is TGTGCCAGCGCAATCTCTGGGGCCAACGTCCTGACTTTC. This translates into CASAISGANVLTF.